This T cell receptor (beta chain) was sequenced in a study of CD8 T cells in ankylosing spondylitis. The table lists this clonotype with many counts. Its specificity is unknown. Trimming removed 4 bases at V and 1 base at J, with 13 bases between. The CDR3 totals 16 residues. Germline V CDR1 and CDR2: LGHDT, YNNKEL (reference sequence). General observations from the study: Significant enrichment of disease-linked clones was reportedly seen in matched ankylosing spondylitis synovial fluid. Characteristic, it appeared, of ankylosing spondylitis blood was a TCR beta motif of fewer than 10 highly homologous variants.

It was by quantitative 5'-RACE with molecular barcodes that TCR beta libraries were made. TCRdb re-called the 5' RACE reads through MiXCR, storing one row per CDR3 protein. Among approximately 130,000 distinct CDR3 sequences, roughly 10% were seen once, and the ten largest hold around 4.1%. Sequencing used blood, either unsorted or a sorted T cell fraction (not recorded which). This chain connects TRBV3-1 to TRBJ2-2; D is undetermined. The receptor was derived from a female donor with ankylosing spondylitis or in good health (not recorded which). The CDR3 coding sequence is TGTGCCAGCAGCCCGCCCCGGACGGTGAACACCGGGGAGCTGTTTTTT. Protein sequence: CASSPPRTVNTGELFF.